The T cell receptor (beta chain) described here comes from a study of T cell responses to AZD1222 COVID-19 vaccine. Study summary: Doses given second, at about 4 or about 12 weeks, were pooled.

The data were produced by immunoSEQ multiplex PCR, yet TCRdb's version contains in-frame clones alone and is incomplete. The data show fewer than 200,000 clones, just under 95% seen once. This CDR3 has 15 amino acids. Germline values: CDR1 MGHDK, CDR2 SYGVNS. J gave up 3 bases and V 4 bases, and 4 bases lay outside the gene matches. This chain uses TRBV25-1 with TRBJ2-1; TRBD2 aligns across 9 bases. The receptor was derived from an adult in good health. Material: peripheral blood, obtained on day 0 of AZD1222 vaccination. CDR3 bases: TGTGCCAGCAGTGTTACGACTAGCGGCTACAATGAGCAGTTCTTC. It specifies CASSVTTSGYNEQFF.